This TCR beta chain was sequenced for a study of blood T cell repertoires in COVID-19. Study overall: The United States, Italy and Spain provided the acute and convalescent COVID-19 samples. From T cells, B-cell-depleted T cells, or PBMCs came the material, which was cDNA or gDNA.

V was trimmed by 8 bases and J by 1 base, leaving 11 bases between them. This CDR3 contains 13 residues. Germline values: CDR1 ENHRY, CDR2 SYGVKD. Repertoires were generated with immunoSEQ multiplex PCR, while TCRdb's copy carries only in-frame clones and drops some. Here the sample spans roughly 110,000 clones, 65% to 85% being singletons. Sequences were obtained from peripheral blood. J is TRBJ1-1 and V is TRBV10-3; D is unclear. This receptor was obtained from a woman between 65 and 79 years old with acute or convalescent COVID-19. The CDR3 region has the DNA TGTGCCATCGTCGAGGCAGCGAACACTGAAGCTTTCTTT. It codes for CAIVEAANTEAFF.